This TCR beta chain was sequenced for a study of blood T cell repertoires in COVID-19. Study details: From the United States, Italy and Spain came samples of acute and convalescent COVID-19. Sources were T cells, B-cell-depleted T cells, or PBMCs; the material itself was cDNA or gDNA.

In the original analysis: Nucleated cell number was recorded as an estimate derived from reference gene primer amplification. TCRdb's table, derived via immunoSEQ multiplex PCR, lists solely in-frame clones and lacks some. V, J and clone size reflect that table, while D and trimming were determined from the DNA. This table has tens of thousands of clones, roughly 89% appearing once. CDR1 and CDR2 (germline): SGHRS, YFSETQ. CDR3 length equals 13 residues. Trimming cost V 4 bases and J 5 bases, with 13 bases left between them. The chain uses TRBV5-1 and TRBJ2-7; the D gene is possibly TRBD1 (6 bases). Source material: peripheral blood. This TCR came from a man aged 55-75 years with active COVID-19. This chain's CDR3 is CASSDARGHEQYF. CDR3 nucleotide sequence: TGCGCCAGCAGCGACGCCAGGGGCCACGAGCAGTACTTC.